The 8 T cell receptor beta chains reported below all come from one sample, sequenced in a study of shared clonotypes between healthy human individuals. The protocol was immunoSEQ multiplex PCR, while the TCRdb copy is restricted to in-frame clones and leaves out a portion. Counted here are around 2.3 million clones, nearly 97% occurring once; the ten biggest clones make up roughly 0.13%. What was sequenced was naive CD4+ T cells sorted from blood. Specified subset: CD45RA+ positively selected. Receptors originate from a man younger than 35 in good health.

This chain joins TRBV28 and TRBJ2-7; D uncertain. Germline V gene lookup returns CDR1 MDHEN and CDR2 SYDVKM. Trimming cost V 6 bases and J 0 bases, with 15 bases left between them. The CDR3 consists of 15 residues. The CDR3 bases are TGTGCCAGCAGCCCACGAGACCGTCCCTCCTACGAGCAGTACTTC. Translated: CASSPRDRPSYEQYF.

The CDR3 DNA follows: TGTGCCAGCAGTTATAAGCGGGGGGGAGGAGAGACCCAGTACTTC. Protein sequence: CASSYKRGGGETQYF. The chain links TRBV7-9 to TRBJ2-5; 10 bases line up with TRBD2. The CDR3 is 15 amino acids. Losses at the gene ends were 6 bases for V and 4 bases for J; bases not matched to a gene: 8. CDR1 and CDR2 from the germline V gene are SEHNR and FQNEAQ (reference sequence).

CDR3 residues: CASSLAGDTEAFF. As DNA, the CDR3 is TGTGCCAGCAGTTTAGCGGGGGACACTGAAGCTTTCTTT. V usage is TRBV28 and J usage is TRBJ1-1, with D perhaps matching TRBD1 (5 bases). Germline CDR1 and CDR2: MDHEN and SYDVKM. The CDR3 is 13 amino acids. V lost 2 bases, J lost 3 bases, and 7 bases lay in between.

The rearrangement uses TRBV30 and TRBJ1-4; maybe TRBD1 (5 bases). This CDR3 comprises 12 residues. V was pared by 1 base and J by 8 bases, with 8 bases between. Germline CDR1 is GTSNPN and CDR2 is SVGIG (reference sequence). CDR3 DNA: TGTGCCTGGAGTGAGGCAGGGGAAAAACTGTTTTTT. Translation gives CAWSEAGEKLFF.

The CDR3 sequence is CASTLRGASGNTIYF. Here the CDR3 DNA reads TGTGCCAGCACCCTGCGGGGGGCGTCTGGAAACACCATATATTTT. The chain recombines TRBV6-1 with TRBJ1-3, with TRBD1 as a possible D gene (6 bases). V lost 7 bases, J lost 1 base, and 14 bases lay in between. The length of the CDR3 is 15 residues. Germline CDR1 and CDR2: MNHNS and SASEGT.

J is TRBJ1-5 and V is TRBV6-5, with D uncertain. The V end lost 4 bases, the J end lost 6 bases, and 16 bases lay between the germline ends. This CDR3 is built from 15 residues. Germline assignment: CDR1 MNHEY and CDR2 SVGAGI. In DNA, the CDR3 is TGTGCCAGCAGTTTTTCCGGACGTTCCGTTCAGCCCCAGCATTTT. Protein sequence: CASSFSGRSVQPQHF.

The chain couples TRBV14 to TRBJ1-1; 9 bases match TRBD1. V dropped 0 bases and J dropped 3; count of bases not matched to a gene: 14. Germline CDR1 SGHDN, CDR2 FVKESK. The CDR3 contains 19 residues. For the CDR3, the DNA is TGTGCCAGCAGCCAAGATGGGTGGGACAGGGAACCTAAGGACACTGAAGCTTTCTTT. It translates to CASSQDGWDREPKDTEAFF.

The rearrangement joins TRBV4-1 to TRBJ2-7; 8 bases align to TRBD2. Germline CDR1 and CDR2: MGHRA and YSYEKL. The CDR3 is made up of 17 amino acids. Trimming at V came to 3 bases and at J to 3 bases, leaving 13 bases not matched to a gene. As DNA, the CDR3 is TGCGCCAGCAGCCATTCACTAGCGGACTTAAGAGGCTACGAGCAGTACTTC. It codes for CASSHSLADLRGYEQYF.